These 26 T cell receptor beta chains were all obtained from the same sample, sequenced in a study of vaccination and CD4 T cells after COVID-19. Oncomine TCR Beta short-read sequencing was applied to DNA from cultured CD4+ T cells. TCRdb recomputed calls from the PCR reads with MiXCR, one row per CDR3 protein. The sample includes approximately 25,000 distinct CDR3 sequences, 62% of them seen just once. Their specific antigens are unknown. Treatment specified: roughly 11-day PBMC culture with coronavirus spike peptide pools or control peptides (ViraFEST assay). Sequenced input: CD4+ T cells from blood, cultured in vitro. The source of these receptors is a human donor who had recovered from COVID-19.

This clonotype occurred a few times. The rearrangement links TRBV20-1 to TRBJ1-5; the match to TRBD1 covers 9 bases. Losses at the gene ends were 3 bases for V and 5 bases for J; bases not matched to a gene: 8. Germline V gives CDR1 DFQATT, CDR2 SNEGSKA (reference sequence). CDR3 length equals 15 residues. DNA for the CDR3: TGCAGTGCTAGTCCGAGGACAGGGGATCATCAGCCCCAGCATTTT. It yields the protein CSASPRTGDHQPQHF.

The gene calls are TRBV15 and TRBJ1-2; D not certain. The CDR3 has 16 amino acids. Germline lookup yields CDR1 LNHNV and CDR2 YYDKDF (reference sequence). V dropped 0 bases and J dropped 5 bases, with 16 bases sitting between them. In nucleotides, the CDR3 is TGTGCCACCAGCAGAGAAGGTAGTGGAGGAGTATATGGCTACACCTTC. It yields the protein CATSREGSGGVYGYTF.

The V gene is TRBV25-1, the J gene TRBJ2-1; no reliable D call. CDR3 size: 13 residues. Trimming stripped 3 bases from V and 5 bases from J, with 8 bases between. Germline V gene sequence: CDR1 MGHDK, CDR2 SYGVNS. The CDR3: CASSDHRDNEQFF. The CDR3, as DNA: TGTGCCAGCAGTGACCACAGAGACAATGAGCAGTTCTTC.

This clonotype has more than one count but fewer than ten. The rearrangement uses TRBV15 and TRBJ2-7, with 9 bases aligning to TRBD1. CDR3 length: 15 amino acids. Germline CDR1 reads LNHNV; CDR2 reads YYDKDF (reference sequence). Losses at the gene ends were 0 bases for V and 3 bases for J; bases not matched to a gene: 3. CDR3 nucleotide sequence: TGTGCCACCAGCAGAGAAGGACAGGGGTTCTACGAGCAGTACTTC. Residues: CATSREGQGFYEQYF.

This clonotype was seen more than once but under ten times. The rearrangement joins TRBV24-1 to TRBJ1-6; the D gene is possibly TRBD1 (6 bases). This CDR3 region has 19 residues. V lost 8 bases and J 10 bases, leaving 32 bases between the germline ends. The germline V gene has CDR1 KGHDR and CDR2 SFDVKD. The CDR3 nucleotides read TGTGCCACCACCCGCCCCGCCCTGACAGGCAACCTCGCGGGGTCACCCCTCCACTTT. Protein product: CATTRPALTGNLAGSPLHF.

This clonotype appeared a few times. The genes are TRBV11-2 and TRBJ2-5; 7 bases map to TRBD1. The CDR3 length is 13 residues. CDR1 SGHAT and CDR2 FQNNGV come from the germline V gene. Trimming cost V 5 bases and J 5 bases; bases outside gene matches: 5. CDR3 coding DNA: TGTGCCAGCAGCCCACAGGGGCGGGAGACCCAGTACTTC. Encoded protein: CASSPQGRETQYF. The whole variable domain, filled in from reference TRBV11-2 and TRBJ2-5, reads EAGVAQSPRYKIIEKRQSVAFWCNPISGHATLYWYQQILGQGPKLLIQFQNNGVVDDSQLPKDRFSAERLKGVDSTLKIQPAKLEDSAVYLCASSPQGRETQYFGPGTRLLVL.

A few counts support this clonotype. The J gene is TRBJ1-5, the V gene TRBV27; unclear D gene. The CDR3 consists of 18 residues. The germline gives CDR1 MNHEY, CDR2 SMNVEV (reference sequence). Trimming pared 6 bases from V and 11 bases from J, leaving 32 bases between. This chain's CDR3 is CASSPDPFVPGRVLAQHF. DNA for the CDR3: TGTGCCAGCAGCCCCGACCCTTTCGTACCGGGCCGTGTTTTAGCCCAGCATTTT.

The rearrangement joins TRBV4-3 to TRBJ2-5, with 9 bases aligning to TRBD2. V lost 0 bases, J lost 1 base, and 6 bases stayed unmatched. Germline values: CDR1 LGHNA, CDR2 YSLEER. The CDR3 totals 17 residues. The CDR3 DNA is TGCGCCAGCAGCCAAGATGGCGGGAGGGCCCCCCAAGAGACCCAGTACTTC. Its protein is CASSQDGGRAPQETQYF.

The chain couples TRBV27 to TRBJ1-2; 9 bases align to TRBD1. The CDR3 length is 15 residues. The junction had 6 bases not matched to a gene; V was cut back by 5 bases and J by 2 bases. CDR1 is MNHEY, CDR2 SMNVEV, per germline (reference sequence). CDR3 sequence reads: CASSNRDRANYGYTF. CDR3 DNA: TGTGCCAGCAGTAACCGGGACAGGGCGAACTATGGCTACACCTTC.

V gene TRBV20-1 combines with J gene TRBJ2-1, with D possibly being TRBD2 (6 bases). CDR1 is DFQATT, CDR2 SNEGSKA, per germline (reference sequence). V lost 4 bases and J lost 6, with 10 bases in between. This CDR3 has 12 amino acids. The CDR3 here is CSATPGVNEQFF. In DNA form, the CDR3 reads TGCAGTGCTACGCCGGGAGTCAATGAGCAGTTCTTC.

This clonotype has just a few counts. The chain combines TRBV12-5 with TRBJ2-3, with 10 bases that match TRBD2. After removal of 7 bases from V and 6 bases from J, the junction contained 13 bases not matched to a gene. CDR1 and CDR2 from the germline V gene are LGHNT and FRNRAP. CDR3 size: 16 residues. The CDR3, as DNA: TGTGCTAGTGCCGTCGGACTAGCGGCCCCCGGGGATACGCAGTATTTT. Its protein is CASAVGLAAPGDTQYF.

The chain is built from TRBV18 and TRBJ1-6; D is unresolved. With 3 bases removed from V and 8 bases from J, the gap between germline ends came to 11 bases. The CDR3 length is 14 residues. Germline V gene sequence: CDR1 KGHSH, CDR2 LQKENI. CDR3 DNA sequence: TGTGCCAGCTCACCCATAAGAACGGATTCACCCCTCCACTTT. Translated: CASSPIRTDSPLHF.

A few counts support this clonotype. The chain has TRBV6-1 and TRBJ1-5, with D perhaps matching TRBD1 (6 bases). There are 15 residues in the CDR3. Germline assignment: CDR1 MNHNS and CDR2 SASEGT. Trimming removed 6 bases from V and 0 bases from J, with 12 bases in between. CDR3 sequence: CASSRTGISNQPQHF. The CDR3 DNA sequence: TGTGCCAGCAGCCGTACAGGGATTAGCAATCAGCCCCAGCATTTT.

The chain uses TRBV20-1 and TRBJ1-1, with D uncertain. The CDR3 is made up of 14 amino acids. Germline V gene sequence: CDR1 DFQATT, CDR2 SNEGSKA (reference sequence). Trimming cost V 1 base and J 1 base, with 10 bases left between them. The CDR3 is CSARVWSSNTEAFF. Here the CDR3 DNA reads TGCAGTGCTAGAGTGTGGTCCTCGAACACTGAAGCTTTCTTT.

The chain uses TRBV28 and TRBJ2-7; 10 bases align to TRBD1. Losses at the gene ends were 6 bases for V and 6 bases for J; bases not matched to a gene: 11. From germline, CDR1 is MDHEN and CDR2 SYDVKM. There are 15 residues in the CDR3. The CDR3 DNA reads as TGTGCCAGCAGAACAACCGGGACAGGGGATTTCGAGCAGTACTTC. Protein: CASRTTGTGDFEQYF.

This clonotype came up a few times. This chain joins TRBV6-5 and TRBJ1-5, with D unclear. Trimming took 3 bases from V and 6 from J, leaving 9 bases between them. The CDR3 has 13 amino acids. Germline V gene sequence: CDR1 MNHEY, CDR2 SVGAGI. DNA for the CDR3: TGTGCCAGCAGTTATGCGGGGAGTCAGCCCCAGCATTTT. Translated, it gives CASSYAGSQPQHF.

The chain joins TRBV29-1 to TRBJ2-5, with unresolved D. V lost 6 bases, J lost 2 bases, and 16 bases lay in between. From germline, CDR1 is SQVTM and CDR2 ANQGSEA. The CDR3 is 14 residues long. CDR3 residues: CSVVVLFSQETQYF. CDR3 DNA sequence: TGCAGCGTGGTCGTACTATTCTCTCAAGAGACCCAGTACTTC.

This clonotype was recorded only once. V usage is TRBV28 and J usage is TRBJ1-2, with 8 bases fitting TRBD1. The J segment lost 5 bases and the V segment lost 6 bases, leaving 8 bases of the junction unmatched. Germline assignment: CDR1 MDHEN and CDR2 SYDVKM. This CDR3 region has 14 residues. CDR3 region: CASSWGNRGYGYTF. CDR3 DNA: TGTGCCAGCAGCTGGGGGAACAGGGGGTATGGCTACACCTTC.

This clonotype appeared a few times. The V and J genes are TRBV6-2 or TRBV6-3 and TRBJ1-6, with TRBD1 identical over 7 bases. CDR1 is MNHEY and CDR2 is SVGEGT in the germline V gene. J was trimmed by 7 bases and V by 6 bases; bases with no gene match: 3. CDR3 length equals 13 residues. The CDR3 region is CASRQGLNSPLHF. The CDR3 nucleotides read TGTGCCAGCAGACAGGGGTTGAATTCACCCCTCCACTTT.

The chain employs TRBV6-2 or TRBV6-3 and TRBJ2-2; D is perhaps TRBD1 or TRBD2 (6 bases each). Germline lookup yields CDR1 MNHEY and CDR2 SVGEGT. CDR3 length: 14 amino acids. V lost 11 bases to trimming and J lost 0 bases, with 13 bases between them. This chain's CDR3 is CAGRRTANTGELFF. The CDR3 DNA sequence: TGTGCCGGGAGGCGGACAGCGAACACCGGGGAGCTGTTTTTT.

The CDR3 bases are TGTGCCAGCAGCCCGCGGGGGACCGGAAGCAATCAGCCCCAGCATTTT. Its translation is CASSPRGTGSNQPQHF. The rearrangement uses TRBV5-6 and TRBJ1-5; D possibly corresponds to TRBD1 (5 bases). Trimming removed 4 bases at V and 1 base at J, with 15 bases between. The CDR3 covers 16 residues. CDR1 and CDR2 (germline): SGHDT, YYEEEE. Using reference TRBV5-6 and TRBJ1-5 for the parts outside the CDR3, the full variable domain is DAGVTQSPTHLIKTRGQQVTLRCSPKSGHDTVSWYQQALGQGPQFIFQYYEEEERQRGNFPDRFSGHQFPNYSSELNVNALLLGDSALYLCASSPRGTGSNQPQHFGDGTRLSIL.

The CDR3 sequence: CSAEERGPEQYF. CDR3 coding DNA: TGCAGTGCTGAAGAAAGGGGGCCTGAGCAGTACTTC. The J gene is TRBJ2-7, the V gene TRBV20-1, with 7 bases aligning to TRBD1. The CDR3 is made up of 12 amino acids. Germline CDR1 and CDR2: DFQATT and SNEGSKA (reference sequence). V trimming: 5 bases; J trimming: 7 bases; junction bases outside the gene matches: 8.

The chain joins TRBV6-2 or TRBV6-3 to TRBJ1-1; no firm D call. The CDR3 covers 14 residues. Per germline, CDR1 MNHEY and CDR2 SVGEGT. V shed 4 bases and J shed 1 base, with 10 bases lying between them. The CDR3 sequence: CASSSWAQNTEAFF. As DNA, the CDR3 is TGTGCCAGCAGTTCATGGGCGCAGAACACTGAAGCTTTCTTT.

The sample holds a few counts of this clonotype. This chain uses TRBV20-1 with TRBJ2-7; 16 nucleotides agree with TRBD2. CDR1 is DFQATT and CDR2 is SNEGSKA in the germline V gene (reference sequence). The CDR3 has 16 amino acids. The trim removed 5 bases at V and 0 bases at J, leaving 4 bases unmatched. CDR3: CSAQGTSGRDSYEQYF. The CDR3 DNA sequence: TGCAGTGCTCAGGGGACTAGCGGGAGGGACTCCTACGAGCAGTACTTC.

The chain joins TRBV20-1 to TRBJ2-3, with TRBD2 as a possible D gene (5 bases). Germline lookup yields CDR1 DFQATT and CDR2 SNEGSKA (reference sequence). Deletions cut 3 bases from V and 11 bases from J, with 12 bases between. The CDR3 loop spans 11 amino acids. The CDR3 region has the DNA TGCAGTGCTAGGGACTCCGGTTGGCAGTATTTT. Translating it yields CSARDSGWQYF.

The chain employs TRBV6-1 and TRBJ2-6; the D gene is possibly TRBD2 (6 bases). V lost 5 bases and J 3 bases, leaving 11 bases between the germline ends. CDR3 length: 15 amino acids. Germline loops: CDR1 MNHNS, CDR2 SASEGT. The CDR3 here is CASSTLGGGANVLTF. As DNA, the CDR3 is TGTGCCAGCAGTACCCTGGGGGGTGGGGCCAACGTCCTGACTTTC.